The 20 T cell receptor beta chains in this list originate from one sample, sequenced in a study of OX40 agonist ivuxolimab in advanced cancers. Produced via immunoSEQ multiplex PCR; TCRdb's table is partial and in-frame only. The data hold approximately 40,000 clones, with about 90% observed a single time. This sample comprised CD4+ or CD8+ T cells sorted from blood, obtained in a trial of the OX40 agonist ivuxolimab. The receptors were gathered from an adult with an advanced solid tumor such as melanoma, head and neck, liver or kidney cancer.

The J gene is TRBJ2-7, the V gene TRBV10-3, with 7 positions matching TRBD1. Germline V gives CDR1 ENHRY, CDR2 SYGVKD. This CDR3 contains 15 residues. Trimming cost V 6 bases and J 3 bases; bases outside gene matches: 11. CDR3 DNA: TGTGCCATCAGACCCGGGACAGCAGATCTCTACGAGCAGTACTTC. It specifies CAIRPGTADLYEQYF.

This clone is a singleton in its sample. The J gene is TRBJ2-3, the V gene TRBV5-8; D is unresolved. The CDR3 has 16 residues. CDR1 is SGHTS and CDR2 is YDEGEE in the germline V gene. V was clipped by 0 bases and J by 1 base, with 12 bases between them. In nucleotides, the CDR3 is TGTGCCAGCAGCTTGGCCCCAAGCCGGGGCACAGATACGCAGTATTTT. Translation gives CASSLAPSRGTDTQYF.

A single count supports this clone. CDR3 loop: CASRPFFYNEQFF. The CDR3 bases are TGTGCAAGTCGACCCTTTTTCTACAATGAGCAGTTCTTC. The chain links TRBV12-2 to TRBJ2-1. TRBV12-2 is designated a pseudogene. The CDR3 totals 13 residues.

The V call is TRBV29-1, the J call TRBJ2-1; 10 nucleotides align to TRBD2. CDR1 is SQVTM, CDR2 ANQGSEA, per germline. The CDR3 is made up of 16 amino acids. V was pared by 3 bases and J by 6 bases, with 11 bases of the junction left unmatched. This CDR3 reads CSVDMLAGDLLNEQFF. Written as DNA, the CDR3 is TGCAGCGTTGATATGCTAGCGGGGGACCTACTCAATGAGCAGTTCTTC.

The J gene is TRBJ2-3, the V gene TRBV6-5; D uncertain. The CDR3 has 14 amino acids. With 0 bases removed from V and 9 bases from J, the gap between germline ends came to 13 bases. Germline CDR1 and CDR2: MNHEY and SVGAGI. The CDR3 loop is CASSYSMDDPTQYF. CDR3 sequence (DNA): TGTGCCAGCAGTTACTCTATGGACGATCCCACGCAGTATTTT.

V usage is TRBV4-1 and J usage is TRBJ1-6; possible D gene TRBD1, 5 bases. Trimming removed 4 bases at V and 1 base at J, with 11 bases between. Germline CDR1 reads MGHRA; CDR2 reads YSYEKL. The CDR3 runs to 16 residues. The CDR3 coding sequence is TGCGCCAGCAGCCCCCAGGAGGGGTCCTATAATTCACCCCTCCACTTT. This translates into CASSPQEGSYNSPLHF.

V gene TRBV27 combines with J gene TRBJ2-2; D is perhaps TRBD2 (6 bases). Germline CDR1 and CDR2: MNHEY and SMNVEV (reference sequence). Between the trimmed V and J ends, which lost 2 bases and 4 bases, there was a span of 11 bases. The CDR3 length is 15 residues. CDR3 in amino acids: CASSLGQEGTGELFF. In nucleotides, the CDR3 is TGTGCCAGCAGTTTAGGGCAGGAGGGCACCGGGGAGCTGTTTTTT.

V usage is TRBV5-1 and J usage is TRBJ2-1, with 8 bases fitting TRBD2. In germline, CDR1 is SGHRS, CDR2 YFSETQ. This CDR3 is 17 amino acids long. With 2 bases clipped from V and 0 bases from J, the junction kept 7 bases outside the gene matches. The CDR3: CASSFGQRGPSYNEQFF. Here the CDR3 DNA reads TGCGCCAGCAGCTTTGGGCAGCGGGGGCCCTCCTACAATGAGCAGTTCTTC.

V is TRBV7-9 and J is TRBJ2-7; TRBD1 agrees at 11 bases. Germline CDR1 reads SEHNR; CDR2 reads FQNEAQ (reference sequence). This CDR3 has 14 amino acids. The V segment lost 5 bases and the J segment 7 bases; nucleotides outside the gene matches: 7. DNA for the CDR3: TGTGCCAGCAGCCCCGGACAGGGGGCACATGAGCAGTACTTC. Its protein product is CASSPGQGAHEQYF. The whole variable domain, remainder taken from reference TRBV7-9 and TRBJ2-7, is DTGVSQNPRHKITKRGQNVTFRCDPISEHNRLYWYRQTLGQGPEFLTYFQNEAQLEKSRLLSDRFSAERPKGSFSTLEIQRTEQGDSAMYLCASSPGQGAHEQYFGPGTRLTVT.

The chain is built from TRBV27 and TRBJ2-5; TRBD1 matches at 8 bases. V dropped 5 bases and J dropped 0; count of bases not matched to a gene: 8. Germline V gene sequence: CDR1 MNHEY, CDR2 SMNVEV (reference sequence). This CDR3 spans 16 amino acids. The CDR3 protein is CASSASGTGNQETQYF. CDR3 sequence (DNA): TGTGCCAGCAGTGCCTCCGGGACAGGAAACCAAGAGACCCAGTACTTC.

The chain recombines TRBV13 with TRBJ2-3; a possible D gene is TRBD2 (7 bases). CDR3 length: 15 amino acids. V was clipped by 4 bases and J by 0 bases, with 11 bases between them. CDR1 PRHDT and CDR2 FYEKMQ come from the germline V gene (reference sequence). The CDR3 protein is CASSSGGPSTDTQYF. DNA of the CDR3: TGTGCCAGCAGCTCGGGGGGCCCGAGCACAGATACGCAGTATTTT.

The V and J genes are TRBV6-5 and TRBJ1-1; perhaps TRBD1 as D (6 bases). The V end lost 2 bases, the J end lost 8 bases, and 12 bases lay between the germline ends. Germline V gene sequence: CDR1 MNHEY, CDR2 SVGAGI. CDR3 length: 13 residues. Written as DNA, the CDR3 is TGTGCCAGCAGTTACGGCCAGGGGATCGAAGCTTTCTTT. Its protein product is CASSYGQGIEAFF.

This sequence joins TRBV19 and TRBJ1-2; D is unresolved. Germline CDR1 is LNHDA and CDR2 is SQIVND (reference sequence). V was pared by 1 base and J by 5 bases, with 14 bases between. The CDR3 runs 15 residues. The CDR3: CASSIGRAGGYGYTF. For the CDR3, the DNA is TGTGCCAGTAGTATAGGACGAGCAGGTGGATATGGCTACACCTTC.

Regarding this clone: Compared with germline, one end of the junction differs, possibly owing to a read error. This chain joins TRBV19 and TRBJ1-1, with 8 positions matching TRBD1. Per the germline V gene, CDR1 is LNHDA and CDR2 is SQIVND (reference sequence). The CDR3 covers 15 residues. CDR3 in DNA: TGTGCCAGTAGTGTAGACAGGGGCTTGAACACTGAAGCTTTCTTT. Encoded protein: CASSVDRGLNTEAFF.

The CDR3 DNA reads as TGTGCCAGCAGCTTAACCCGCGTGCCATCCAACTCCTACAATGAGCAGTTCTTC. Its protein is CASSLTRVPSNSYNEQFF. The chain uses TRBV7-9 and TRBJ2-1; D call uncertain. CDR1 is SEHNR, CDR2 FQNEAQ, per germline (reference sequence). The length of the CDR3 is 18 residues. Trimming took off 2 bases at V and 0 bases at J, with 17 bases between the two ends.

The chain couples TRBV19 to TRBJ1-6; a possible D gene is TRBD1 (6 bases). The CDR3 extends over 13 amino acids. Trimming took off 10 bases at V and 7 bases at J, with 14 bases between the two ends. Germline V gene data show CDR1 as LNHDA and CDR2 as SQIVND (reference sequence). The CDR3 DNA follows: TGTGCCACCCTCGGGGGCTACAATTCACCCCTCCACTTT. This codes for CATLGGYNSPLHF. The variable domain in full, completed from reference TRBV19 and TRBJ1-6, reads DGGITQSPKYLFRKEGQNVTLSCEQNLNHDAMYWYRQDPGQGLRLIYYSQIVNDFQKGDIAEGYSVSREKKESFPLTVTSAQKNPTAFYLCATLGGYNSPLHFGNGTRLTVT.

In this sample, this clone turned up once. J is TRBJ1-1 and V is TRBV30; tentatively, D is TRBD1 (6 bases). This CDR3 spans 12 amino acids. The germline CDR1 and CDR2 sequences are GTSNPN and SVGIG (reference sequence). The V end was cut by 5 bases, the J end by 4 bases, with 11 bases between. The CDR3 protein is CAWGGQLTEAFF. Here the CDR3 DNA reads TGTGCCTGGGGGGGACAACTCACTGAAGCTTTCTTT.

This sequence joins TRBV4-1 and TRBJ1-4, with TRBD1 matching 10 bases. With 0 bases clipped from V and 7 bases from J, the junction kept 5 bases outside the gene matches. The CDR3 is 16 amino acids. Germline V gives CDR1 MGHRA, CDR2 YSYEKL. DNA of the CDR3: TGCGCCAGCAGCCAAGAGGGGCGGGACAGGGGTGAAAAACTGTTTTTT. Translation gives CASSQEGRDRGEKLFF.

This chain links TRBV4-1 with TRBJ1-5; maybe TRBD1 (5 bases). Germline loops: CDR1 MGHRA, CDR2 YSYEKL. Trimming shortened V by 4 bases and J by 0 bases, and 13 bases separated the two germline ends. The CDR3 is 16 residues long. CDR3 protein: CASSPRDGLSNQPQHF. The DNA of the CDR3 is TGCGCCAGCAGCCCCCGGGACGGACTTAGCAATCAGCCCCAGCATTTT.

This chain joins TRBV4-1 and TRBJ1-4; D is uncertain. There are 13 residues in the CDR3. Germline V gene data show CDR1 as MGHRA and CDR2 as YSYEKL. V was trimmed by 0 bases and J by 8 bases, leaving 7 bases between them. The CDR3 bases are TGCGCCAGCAGCCAAGACCGAGAGGAAAAACTGTTTTTT. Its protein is CASSQDREEKLFF.